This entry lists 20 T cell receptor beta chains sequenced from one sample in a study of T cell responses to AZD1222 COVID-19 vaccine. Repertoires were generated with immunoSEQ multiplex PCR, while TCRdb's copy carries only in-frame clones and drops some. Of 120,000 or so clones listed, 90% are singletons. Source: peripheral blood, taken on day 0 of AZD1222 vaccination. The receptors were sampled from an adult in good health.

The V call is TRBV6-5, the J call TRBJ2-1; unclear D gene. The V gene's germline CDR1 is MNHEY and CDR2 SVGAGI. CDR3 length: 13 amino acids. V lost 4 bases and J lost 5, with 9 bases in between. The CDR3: CASSLEEHNEQFF. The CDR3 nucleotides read TGTGCCAGCAGTTTAGAGGAGCACAATGAGCAGTTCTTC.

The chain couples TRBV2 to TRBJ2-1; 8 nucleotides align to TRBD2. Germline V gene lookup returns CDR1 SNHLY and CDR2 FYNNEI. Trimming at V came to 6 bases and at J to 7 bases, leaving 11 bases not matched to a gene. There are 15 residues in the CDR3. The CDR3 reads CASSLAGTAWNEQFF. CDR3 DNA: TGTGCCAGCAGCTTAGCGGGAACTGCCTGGAATGAGCAGTTCTTC. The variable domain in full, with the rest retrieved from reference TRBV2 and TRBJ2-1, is EPEVTQTPSHQVTQMGQEVILRCVPISNHLYFYWYRQILGQKVEFLVSFYNNEISEKSEIFDDQFSVERPDGSNFTLKIRSTKLEDSAMYFCASSLAGTAWNEQFFGPGTRLTVL.

The CDR3 DNA is TGTGCCAGTAGTATCCACGTAGGATCGATGAACACTGAAGCTTTCTTT. Its protein product is CASSIHVGSMNTEAFF. The chain carries TRBV19 and TRBJ1-1, with D unclear. The CDR3 is 16 amino acids. Trimming took 3 bases from V and 0 from J, leaving 14 bases between them. CDR1 is LNHDA and CDR2 is SQIVND in the germline V gene (reference sequence).

The chain's CDR3 is CASSWREGLETQYF. The CDR3 DNA reads as TGTGCCAGCAGTTGGCGGGAGGGCCTAGAGACCCAGTACTTC. The J gene is TRBJ2-5, the V gene TRBV6-2 or TRBV6-3; 9 nucleotides align to TRBD2. Looked up from germline, CDR1 is MNHEY and CDR2 is SVGEGT. The V gene end was trimmed by 4 bases and the J gene end by 4 bases; junction bases not matched to a gene: 4. This CDR3 spans 14 amino acids.

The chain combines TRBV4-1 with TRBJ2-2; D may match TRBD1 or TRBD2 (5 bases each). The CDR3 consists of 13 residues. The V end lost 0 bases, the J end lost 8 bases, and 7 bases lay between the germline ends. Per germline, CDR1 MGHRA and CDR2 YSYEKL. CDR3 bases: TGCGCCAGCAGCCAAGATGGGGGTGGGGAGCTGTTTTTT. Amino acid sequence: CASSQDGGGELFF.

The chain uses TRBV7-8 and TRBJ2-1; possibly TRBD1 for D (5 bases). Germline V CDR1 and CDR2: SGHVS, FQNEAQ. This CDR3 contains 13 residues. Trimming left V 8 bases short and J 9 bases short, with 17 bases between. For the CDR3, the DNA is TGTGCCAGCGGGGCAGGGAAGGTGGCTGAGCAGTTCTTC. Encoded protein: CASGAGKVAEQFF.

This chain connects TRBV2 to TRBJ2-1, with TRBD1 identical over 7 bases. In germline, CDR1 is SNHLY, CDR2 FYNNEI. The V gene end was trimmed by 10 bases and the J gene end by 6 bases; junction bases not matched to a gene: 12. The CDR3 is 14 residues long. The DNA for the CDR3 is TGTGCCAACCCGACAGGGCCGGTCCCCAATGAGCAGTTCTTC. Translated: CANPTGPVPNEQFF.

CDR3 coding DNA: TGTGCCAGCACTTCTAGCGGGATCAACACCGGGGAGCTGTTTTTT. It encodes CASTSSGINTGELFF. The genes are TRBV28 and TRBJ2-2; 9 bases line up with TRBD2. Germline lookup yields CDR1 MDHEN and CDR2 SYDVKM. The J segment lost 2 bases and the V segment lost 7 bases, leaving 5 bases of the junction unmatched. The CDR3 length is 15 residues.

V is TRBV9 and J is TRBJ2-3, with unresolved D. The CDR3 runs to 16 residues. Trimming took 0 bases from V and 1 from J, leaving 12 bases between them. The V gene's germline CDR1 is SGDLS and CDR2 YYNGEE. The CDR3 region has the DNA TGTGCCAGCAGCGTAGGGGGTTCGGTGGGCACAGATACGCAGTATTTT. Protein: CASSVGGSVGTDTQYF.

CDR3 protein: CASSFGSSGNTIYF. Written as DNA, the CDR3 is TGTGCCAGCAGCTTTGGTAGCTCTGGAAACACCATATATTTT. The chain couples TRBV2 to TRBJ1-3; D remains unclear. In germline, CDR1 is SNHLY, CDR2 FYNNEI. Trimming stripped 6 bases from V and 0 bases from J, with 9 bases between. This CDR3 is built from 14 residues.

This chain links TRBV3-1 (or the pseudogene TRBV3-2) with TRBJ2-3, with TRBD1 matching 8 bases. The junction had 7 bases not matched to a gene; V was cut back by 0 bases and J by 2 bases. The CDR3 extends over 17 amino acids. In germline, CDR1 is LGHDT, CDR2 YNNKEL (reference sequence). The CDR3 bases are TGTGCCAGCAGCCAAGAAAGGGACAGGAGTCTCACAGATACGCAGTATTTT. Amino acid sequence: CASSQERDRSLTDTQYF.

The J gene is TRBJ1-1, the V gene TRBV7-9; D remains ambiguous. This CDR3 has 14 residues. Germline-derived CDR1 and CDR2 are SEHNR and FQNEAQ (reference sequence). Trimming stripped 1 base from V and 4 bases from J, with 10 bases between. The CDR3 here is CASSLGQRTTEAFF. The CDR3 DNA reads TGTGCCAGCAGCTTAGGCCAGAGGACCACTGAAGCTTTCTTT.

CDR3 sequence: CASSQSAGESPLHF. CDR3 sequence (DNA): TGTGCCAGCAGCCAATCGGCAGGGGAATCACCCCTCCACTTT. V gene TRBV16 combines with J gene TRBJ1-6, with a possible D match to TRBD1 (6 bases). The CDR3 is 14 amino acids. Germline V gives CDR1 KGHSY, CDR2 FQNENV. V lost 0 bases to trimming and J lost 10 bases, with 10 bases between them.

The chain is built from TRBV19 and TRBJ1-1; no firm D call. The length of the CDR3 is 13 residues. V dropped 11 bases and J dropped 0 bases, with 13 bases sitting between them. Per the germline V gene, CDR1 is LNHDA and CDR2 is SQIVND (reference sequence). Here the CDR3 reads CASSSVLNTEAFF. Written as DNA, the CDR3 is TGTGCCTCCTCCTCGGTGCTGAACACTGAAGCTTTCTTT.

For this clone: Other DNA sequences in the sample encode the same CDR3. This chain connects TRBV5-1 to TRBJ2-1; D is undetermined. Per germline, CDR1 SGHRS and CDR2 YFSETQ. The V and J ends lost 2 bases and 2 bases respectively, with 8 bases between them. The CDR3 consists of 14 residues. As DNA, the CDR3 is TGCGCCAGCAGCTTAAGTGGGGCCTACAATGAGCAGTTCTTC. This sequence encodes CASSLSGAYNEQFF.

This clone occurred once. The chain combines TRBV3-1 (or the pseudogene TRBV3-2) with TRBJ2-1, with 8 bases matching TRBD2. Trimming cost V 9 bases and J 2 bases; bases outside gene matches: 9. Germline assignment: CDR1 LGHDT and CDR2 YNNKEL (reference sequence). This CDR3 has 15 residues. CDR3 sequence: CARLPREDPYNEQFF. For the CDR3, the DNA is TGTGCCAGGCTGCCGCGGGAGGACCCCTACAATGAGCAGTTCTTC.

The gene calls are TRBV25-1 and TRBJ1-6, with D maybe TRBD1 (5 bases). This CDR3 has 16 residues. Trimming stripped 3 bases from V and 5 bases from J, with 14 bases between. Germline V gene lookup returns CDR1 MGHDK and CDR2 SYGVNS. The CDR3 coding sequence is TGTGCCAGCAGTGACCCCCAGGGCCTCAATAATTCACCCCTCCACTTT. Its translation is CASSDPQGLNNSPLHF.

CDR3 loop: CASSLMGGSGGEYF. CDR3 sequence (DNA): TGTGCCAGCAGCTTGATGGGCGGGAGCGGAGGGGAGTACTTC. The V gene is TRBV5-8, the J gene TRBJ2-5; 7 nucleotides align to TRBD2. This CDR3 has 14 residues. CDR1 SGHTS and CDR2 YDEGEE come from the germline V gene. V was clipped by 1 base and J by 12 bases; unmatched bases: 12.

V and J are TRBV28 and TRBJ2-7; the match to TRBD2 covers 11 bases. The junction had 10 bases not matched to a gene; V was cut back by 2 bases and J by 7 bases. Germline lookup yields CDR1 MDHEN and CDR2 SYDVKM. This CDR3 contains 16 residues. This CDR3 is CASSLDLAGGKNEQYF. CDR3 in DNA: TGTGCCAGCAGTTTAGACCTAGCGGGAGGTAAGAATGAGCAGTACTTC. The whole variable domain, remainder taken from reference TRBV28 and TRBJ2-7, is DVKVTQSSRYLVKRTGEKVFLECVQDMDHENMFWYRQDPGLGLRLIYFSYDVKMKEKGDIPEGYSVSREKKERFSLILESASTNQTSMYLCASSLDLAGGKNEQYFGPGTRLTVT.

The CDR3 is CASTRDSGGWETQYF. The CDR3 bases are TGTGCCAGCACCCGAGACTCAGGGGGCTGGGAGACCCAGTACTTC. The V gene is TRBV5-5, the J gene TRBJ2-5; 8 nucleotides align to TRBD1. The CDR3 length is 15 residues. Germline CDR1 reads SGHKS; CDR2 reads YYEKEE (reference sequence). J gave up 5 bases and V 6 bases, and 12 bases lay outside the gene matches.